These T cell receptor beta chains were read from a single sample in a study of blood T cell repertoires in COVID-19. TCRdb's copy holds only in-frame clones and misses some; the assay was immunoSEQ multiplex PCR. The sample lists about 200,000 clones, around 85% seen once, with around 20% in the top ten. The sequencing input was PBMCs or T cells enriched from blood (not recorded which). These receptors all come from a man aged 35-49 years who had recovered from COVID-19. CDR3s include the opening cysteine and the closing phenylalanine or tryptophan. Each record gives: clone size, J gene, D gene, V gene, CDR3 protein, CDR3 DNA. A D gene is named only where the DNA matches it firmly. Some rows mark clone size as missing; the rest say once, few, many or name a class of expanded clone.

NA	TRBJ1-2	NA	TRBV28	CASSLDLQGGYTF	TGTGCCAGCAGCCTCGATCTCCAGGGGGGCTACACCTTC
few	TRBJ2-3	TRBD1	TRBV28	CASSPDRGASTDTQYF	TGTGCCAGCAGCCCGGACAGGGGCGCGAGCACAGATACGCAGTATTTT
NA	TRBJ2-1	TRBD1	TRBV5-1	CASSSFGTGVYNEQFF	TGCGCCAGCAGCTCGTTCGGGACAGGTGTCTACAATGAGCAGTTCTTC
NA	TRBJ2-7	TRBD2	TRBV7-3	CASSPQREVPYEQYF	TGTGCCAGCAGCCCTCAGCGGGAGGTCCCCTACGAGCAGTACTTC
few	TRBJ2-7	NA	TRBV6-5	CASSYGGRQTYEQYF	TGTGCCAGCAGTTACGGTGGGAGGCAGACCTACGAGCAGTACTTC
NA	TRBJ2-5	TRBD1	TRBV4-1	CASSRGDRGGQETQYF	TGCGCCAGCAGCCGGGGGGACAGGGGAGGTCAAGAGACCCAGTACTTC
NA	TRBJ2-3	NA	TRBV29-1	CSAEGGDRNTDTQYF	TGCAGCGCTGAGGGTGGCGACAGAAATACAGATACGCAGTATTTT
NA	TRBJ1-2	TRBD1	TRBV24-1	CATSDPGQDYGYTF	TGTGCCACCAGTGACCCGGGACAGGACTATGGCTACACCTTC
few	TRBJ1-1	NA	TRBV9	CASSVQANTEAFF	TGTGCCAGCAGCGTACAGGCGAACACTGAAGCTTTCTTT
medium-sized	TRBJ2-1	TRBD2	TRBV6-4	CASSEGTSGSNEQFF	TGTGCCAGCAGTGAGGGGACTAGCGGGAGCAATGAGCAGTTCTTC
NA	TRBJ1-2	NA	TRBV28	CASSTRGVDGYTF	TGTGCCAGCAGCACCAGGGGCGTGGATGGCTACACCTTC
NA	TRBJ2-7	TRBD2	TRBV11-2	CASSSTSGNYEQYF	TGTGCCAGCAGCTCGACTAGCGGGAACTACGAGCAGTACTTC
NA	TRBJ2-7	TRBD2	TRBV5-4	CASSVGLAGDGYEQYF	TGTGCCAGCAGCGTGGGACTAGCGGGAGATGGGTACGAGCAGTACTTC
NA	TRBJ2-1	NA	TRBV30	CAWSIRKMRGGIFNEQFF	TGTGCCTGGAGTATAAGGAAGATGAGAGGGGGTATCTTCAATGAGCAGTTCTTC
NA	TRBJ1-2	NA	TRBV4-2	CASSQERAGGYTF	TGTGCCAGCAGCCAAGAGCGCGCGGGAGGCTACACCTTC
NA	TRBJ1-2	NA	TRBV19	CASSTVGQTYGYTF	TGTGCCAGTAGTACCGTTGGACAGACCTATGGCTACACCTTC
NA	TRBJ2-5	NA	TRBV5-5	CASRTTWAGQETQYF	TGTGCCAGCAGAACGACATGGGCGGGACAAGAGACCCAGTACTTC
once	TRBJ2-7	NA	TRBV5-8	CASSWAPTYEQYF	TGTGCCAGCAGTTGGGCCCCCACCTACGAGCAGTACTTC
NA	TRBJ2-7	NA	TRBV2	CASRTPGVNEQYF	TGTGCCAGCAGAACCCCAGGGGTCAACGAGCAGTACTTC
once	TRBJ1-1	NA	TRBV5-1	CASSLGGGATEAFF	TGCGCCAGCAGCTTGGGTGGAGGGGCAACTGAAGCTTTCTTT
once	TRBJ2-3	NA	TRBV15	CATSSYLGTADTQYF	TGTGCCACCAGCAGTTATCTAGGAACGGCAGATACGCAGTATTTT
NA	TRBJ1-1	NA	TRBV5-6	CASIKGRNTEAFF	TGTGCCAGCATAAAGGGGCGGAACACTGAAGCTTTCTTT
NA	TRBJ1-5	NA	TRBV28	CASSTPLQPQHF	TGTGCCAGCAGTACCCCCCTACAGCCCCAGCATTTT
NA	TRBJ2-2	TRBD1	TRBV6-5	CASSYLRTGNTGELFF	TGTGCCAGCAGTTACCTTAGGACAGGGAACACCGGGGAGCTGTTTTTT
NA	TRBJ2-2	NA	TRBV6-4	CASSGGAGELFF	TGTGCCAGCAGCGGAGGGGCCGGGGAGCTGTTTTTT
many	TRBJ1-6	NA	TRBV5-1	CASSLDRFGSPLHF	TGCGCCAGCAGCTTGGACAGGTTTGGGTCACCCCTCCACTTT
NA	TRBJ2-5	TRBD2	TRBV11-3	CASSLDRTRRGGKTQYF	TGTGCCAGCAGCCTAGATAGGACTAGGAGGGGCGGAAAGACCCAGTACTTC
NA	TRBJ2-7	TRBD1	TRBV18	CASSPGQGSYEQYF	TGTGCCAGCTCCCCGGGACAGGGTTCCTACGAGCAGTACTTC
NA	TRBJ2-7	TRBD2	TRBV4-2	CASSLLASGSSSSGYEQYF	TGTGCCAGCAGTCTCTTGGCTAGCGGGAGTAGTTCGTCGGGTTACGAGCAGTACTTC
many	TRBJ1-3	NA	TRBV6-5	CASSSGVTGNTIYF	TGTGCCAGCAGTTCAGGGGTTACTGGAAACACCATATATTTT
few	TRBJ2-7	TRBD2	TRBV19	CASSKRPGLARTPYEQYF	TGTGCCAGTAGTAAAAGGCCGGGACTAGCGAGAACTCCCTACGAGCAGTACTTC
once	TRBJ2-1	TRBD2	TRBV6-4	CASSRLAATSSYNEQFF	TGTGCCAGCAGCCGACTAGCGGCCACGAGCTCCTACAATGAGCAGTTCTTC
NA	TRBJ2-1	TRBD2	TRBV5-1	CASSPLREKGGNEQFF	TGCGCCAGCAGCCCGTTGCGGGAGAAAGGTGGGAATGAGCAGTTCTTC
NA	TRBJ2-3	NA	TRBV6-5	CASSRGPSYTQYF	TGTGCCAGCAGTAGGGGTCCCTCGTATACGCAGTATTTT
NA	TRBJ1-2	NA	TRBV5-1	CASSSQGSYGYTF	TGCGCCAGCAGCAGTCAGGGGAGCTATGGCTACACCTTC
few	TRBJ2-7	NA	TRBV1	CTSSPKRDRGFEDEQYF	TGCACCAGCAGCCCGAAGAGAGACAGGGGGTTCGAGGACGAGCAGTACTTC
NA	TRBJ2-1	TRBD2	TRBV24-1	CATRDSGSTGDEQFF	TGTGCCACCCGAGACAGCGGGAGCACTGGTGATGAGCAGTTCTTC